This TCR beta chain is drawn from a study of blood T cell repertoires in COVID-19. Study summary: Acute and convalescent COVID-19 samples came from the United States, Italy and Spain. PBMCs, B-cell-depleted T cells, or T cells were the source of the cDNA or gDNA that made up the material.

Seattle-derived patients entered the study during active infection and were followed longitudinally. This clone was detected only a few times. CDR3 size: 15 residues. Germline V gene data show CDR1 as SEHNR and CDR2 as FQNEAQ (reference sequence). V shed 11 bases and J 7 bases; nucleotides not matched to a gene: 17. As originally analysed: Estimates of nucleated cell counts were drawn from the amplification of reference gene primers. Sequencing was performed with immunoSEQ multiplex PCR; in TCRdb, only in-frame clones are kept and a portion is missing. From that table come the V and J calls and clone size; the DNA was used to work out D and trimming. The repertoire has almost 200,000 clones, about 85% of them found once; the top ten carry 0.85% to 0.95%.

Source material: peripheral blood. The chain links TRBV7-9 to TRBJ1-1, with TRBD1 identical over 9 bases. This receptor was taken from a man aged 55 to 70 with COVID-19, enrolled during active disease. CDR3 in DNA: TGTGCCCTTAATCTCGGGAGGGACAGGGAGTTTGAAGCTTTCTTT. It encodes CALNLGRDREFEAFF. Filled out from reference TRBV7-9 and TRBJ1-1, the complete variable domain reads DTGVSQNPRHKITKRGQNVTFRCDPISEHNRLYWYRQTLGQGPEFLTYFQNEAQLEKSRLLSDRFSAERPKGSFSTLEIQRTEQGDSAMYLCALNLGRDREFEAFFGQGTRLTVV.